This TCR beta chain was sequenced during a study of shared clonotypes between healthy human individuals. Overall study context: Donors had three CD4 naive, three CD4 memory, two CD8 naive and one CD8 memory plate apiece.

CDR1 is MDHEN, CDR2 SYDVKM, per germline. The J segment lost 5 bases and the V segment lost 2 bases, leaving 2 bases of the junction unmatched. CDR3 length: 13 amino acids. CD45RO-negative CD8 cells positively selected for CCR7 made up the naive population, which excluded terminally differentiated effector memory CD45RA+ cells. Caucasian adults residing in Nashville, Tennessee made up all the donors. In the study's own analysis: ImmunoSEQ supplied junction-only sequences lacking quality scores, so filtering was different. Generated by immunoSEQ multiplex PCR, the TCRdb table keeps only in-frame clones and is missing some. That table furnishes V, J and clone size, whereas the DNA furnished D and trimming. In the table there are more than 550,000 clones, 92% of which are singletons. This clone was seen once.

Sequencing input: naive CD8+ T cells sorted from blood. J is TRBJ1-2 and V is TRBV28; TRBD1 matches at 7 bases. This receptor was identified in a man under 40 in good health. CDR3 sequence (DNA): TGTGCCAGCAGTTTAAACAGGGGTTATGGCTACACCTTC. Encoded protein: CASSLNRGYGYTF.